The 32 T cell receptor beta chains below come from one sample, sequenced in a study of T cells in Graves' hyperthyroidism and ophthalmopathy. Template material for amplifying TCR beta CDR3 regions consisted of RNA transcripts. TCR CDR3 underwent first-round RT-PCR with the HTBI primer set. MiXCR, run by TCRdb on the multiplex PCR reads, gives a single entry per CDR3 protein. The data show some 400,000 distinct CDR3 sequences, roughly 13% seen once. The sample consisted of blood. Source of these receptors: a man under 40 with Graves' hyperthyroidism that later progressed to Graves' ophthalmopathy.

V is TRBV15 and J is TRBJ2-3, with a possible D match to TRBD2 (7 bases). The CDR3 is made up of 16 amino acids. V was clipped by 4 bases and J by 2 bases, with 16 bases between them. Looked up from germline, CDR1 is LNHNV and CDR2 is YYDKDF (reference sequence). The CDR3 reads CATSKPGRGATDTQYF. CDR3 DNA: TGTGCCACCAGCAAACCGGGGAGGGGGGCCACAGATACGCAGTATTTT.

A note on this clonotype: At one boundary the junction diverges from the germline segment, which might be a read error. V and J are TRBV28 and TRBJ2-2, with 9 bases fitting TRBD2. The CDR3 has 18 amino acids. Germline V gene lookup returns CDR1 MDHEN and CDR2 SYDVKM. The DNA of the CDR3 is TGTGCCAGCAGTTTATGGCGTCCGGCGGGGGGGCCTACCGGGAAGCTGTTTTTT. Amino acid sequence: CASSLWRPAGGPTGKLFF.

There are a few counts of this clonotype. The V call is TRBV11-1, the J call TRBJ2-5; 7 positions match TRBD2. Germline CDR1 is SGHAT and CDR2 is FQDESV (reference sequence). CDR3 length: 14 residues. Trimming removed 6 bases from V and 2 bases from J; junction bases left unmatched: 6. The CDR3 here is CASSFPGGQETQYF. The CDR3 DNA sequence: TGTGCCAGCAGTTTCCCCGGGGGGCAAGAGACCCAGTACTTC.

This clonotype occurred many times. V is TRBV5-1 and J is TRBJ2-7, with D uncertain. Trimming stripped 8 bases from V and 0 bases from J, with 15 bases between. The CDR3 is 14 amino acids. Germline V gene lookup returns CDR1 SGHRS and CDR2 YFSETQ. The chain's CDR3 is CASMDEPSSYEQYF. CDR3 bases: TGCGCCAGTATGGACGAACCCTCCTCCTACGAGCAGTACTTC.

This clonotype was counted ten times or more. This chain uses TRBV7-8 with TRBJ2-1; 9 positions agree with TRBD2. V dropped 2 bases and J dropped 7; count of bases not matched to a gene: 9. CDR3 length equals 16 residues. CDR1 and CDR2 from the germline V gene are SGHVS and FQNEAQ. CDR3 sequence (DNA): TGTGCCAGCAGCTTAAGGGCCCGCGGGGGGGCGAATGAGCAGTTCTTC. Amino acids: CASSLRARGGANEQFF.

The gene calls are TRBV7-4 and TRBJ2-5, with no clear D. V was pared by 3 bases and J by 2 bases, with 10 bases between. CDR1 is SGHVT, CDR2 SQSDAQ, per germline. This CDR3 has 14 amino acids. In DNA, the CDR3 is TGTGCCAGCAGCTTTATGCGTCCGCAAGAGACCCAGTACTTC. It encodes CASSFMRPQETQYF.

The genes are TRBV6-4 and TRBJ1-5; 8 positions match TRBD1. The CDR3 extends over 14 amino acids. The J segment lost 6 bases and the V segment lost 4 bases, leaving 5 bases of the junction unmatched. Germline V gene sequence: CDR1 MRHNA, CDR2 SNTAGT. CDR3 coding DNA: TGTGCCAGCAGTGCCCGACAGGGGACTCAGCCCCAGCATTTT. It encodes CASSARQGTQPQHF.

This clonotype was seen many times. This chain links TRBV5-6 with TRBJ1-2, with D perhaps matching TRBD1 (5 bases). V was trimmed by 3 bases and J by 9 bases, leaving 21 bases between them. The CDR3 is made up of 15 amino acids. CDR1 and CDR2 from the germline V gene are SGHDT and YYEEEE. The CDR3 DNA reads TGTGCCAGCAGCTCCCAGGGCCTCTTGTTTTACCGCTACACCTTC. Protein product: CASSSQGLLFYRYTF.

This clonotype turned up a few times. The rearrangement uses TRBV20-1 and TRBJ2-6, with a tentative D call TRBD2 (5 bases). Trimming took 2 bases from V and 0 from J, leaving 11 bases between them. In germline, CDR1 is DFQATT, CDR2 SNEGSKA (reference sequence). This CDR3 comprises 16 residues. For the CDR3, the DNA is TGCAGTGCTAGAATGGCAGGACTCTCTGGGGCCAACGTCCTGACTTTC. Translation: CSARMAGLSGANVLTF.

This chain connects TRBV7-2 to TRBJ1-6; 8 nucleotides align to TRBD1. Losses at the gene ends were 0 bases for V and 3 bases for J; bases not matched to a gene: 7. Per germline, CDR1 SGHTA and CDR2 FQGNSA. The CDR3 spans 18 residues. The CDR3 sequence is CASSLAHQGAHYNSPLHF. In nucleotides, the CDR3 is TGTGCCAGCAGCTTAGCGCATCAGGGGGCGCACTATAATTCACCCCTCCACTTT.

This clonotype was found many times. The rearrangement uses TRBV6-1 and TRBJ2-1, with 8 bases lining up with TRBD2. This CDR3 contains 16 residues. J lost 2 bases, V lost 5 bases, and 8 bases had no gene match. Germline V gene sequence: CDR1 MNHNS, CDR2 SASEGT. The CDR3 protein is CASSYPTGGPYNEQFF. The CDR3 DNA is TGTGCCAGCAGTTATCCCACGGGGGGGCCCTACAATGAGCAGTTCTTC.

There are many counts of this clonotype. At one boundary the junction diverges from the germline segment, which might be a read error. In DNA form, the CDR3 reads TGCGCCAGCAGCTTGGGGCGGAGCTCCTACGAGCAGTACTTC. Its translation is CASSLGRSSYEQYF. V gene TRBV5-6 combines with J gene TRBJ2-7; D perhaps matches TRBD1 (5 bases). Germline V lookup: CDR1 SGHDT, CDR2 YYEEEE. The CDR3 has 14 amino acids. The full variable domain, completed using reference TRBV5-6 and TRBJ2-7, is DAGVTQSPTHLIKTRGQQVTLRCSPKSGHDTVSWYQQALGQGPQFIFQYYEEEERQRGNFPDRFSGHQFPNYSSELNVNALLLGDSALYLCASSLGRSSYEQYFGPGTRLTVT.

The table lists this clonotype with a few counts. The J gene is TRBJ2-6, the V gene TRBV5-1; D is undetermined. Per germline, CDR1 SGHRS and CDR2 YFSETQ. Trimming cost V 1 base and J 4 bases, with 18 bases left between them. This CDR3 contains 18 residues. The CDR3 here is CASSLLSVGSLGANVLTF. In DNA, the CDR3 is TGCGCCAGCAGCTTGTTGAGCGTCGGCTCTCTCGGGGCCAACGTCCTGACTTTC.

This clonotype was counted many times. This chain connects TRBV6-1 to TRBJ2-5; 8 positions agree with TRBD1. V gave up 7 bases and J gave up 5 bases; unmatched junction bases: 15. The CDR3 totals 16 residues. Germline values: CDR1 MNHNS, CDR2 SASEGT. The CDR3 protein is CASTRQRTGWRETQYF. In nucleotides, the CDR3 is TGTGCCAGCACTCGTCAACGGACAGGGTGGAGGGAGACCCAGTACTTC.

This clonotype was detected a few times. This rearrangement joins TRBV7-8 to TRBJ2-2; 7 bases are a match to TRBD1. The germline CDR1 and CDR2 sequences are SGHVS and FQNEAQ. This CDR3 contains 17 residues. Unmatched junction bases numbered 12, after V lost 4 bases and J lost 4 bases. DNA of the CDR3: TGTGCCAGCAGCTCCCCTAGGCCACAGGGGACCACCGGGGAGCTGTTTTTT. Its protein is CASSSPRPQGTTGELFF.

This clonotype showed up just a few times. The genes are TRBV20-1 and TRBJ1-1; D remains unclear. Per the germline V gene, CDR1 is DFQATT and CDR2 is SNEGSKA (reference sequence). The CDR3 sequence is 11 residues long. Trimming pared 5 bases from V and 8 bases from J, leaving 12 bases between. The CDR3 loop is CSAYRAPEAFF. Written as DNA, the CDR3 is TGCAGTGCTTATAGGGCGCCCGAAGCTTTCTTT.

In this sample, this clonotype turned up a few times. This rearrangement joins TRBV5-1 to TRBJ1-1; a possible D gene is TRBD1 (5 bases). Germline CDR1 SGHRS, CDR2 YFSETQ. The CDR3 consists of 14 residues. Trimming stripped 5 bases from V and 1 base from J, with 12 bases between. The CDR3 here is CASRFNTGNTEAFF. The CDR3 nucleotides read TGCGCCAGCAGATTCAATACAGGGAACACTGAAGCTTTCTTT. Full variable domain (outside the CDR3, taken from reference TRBV5-1 and TRBJ1-1): KAGVTQTPRYLIKTRGQQVTLSCSPISGHRSVSWYQQTPGQGLQFLFEYFSETQRNKGNFPGRFSGRQFSNSRSEMNVSTLELGDSALYLCASRFNTGNTEAFFGQGTRLTVV.

This clonotype was counted at least ten times. As DNA, the CDR3 is TGTGCCAGCAGCCCCCGCCCCACCGCGTCGAACACTGAAGCTTTCTTT. Protein product: CASSPRPTASNTEAFF. This chain links TRBV7-9 with TRBJ1-1; D gene ambiguous. CDR1 and CDR2 from the germline V gene are SEHNR and FQNEAQ (reference sequence). The CDR3 is 16 amino acids. Trimming stripped 5 bases from V and 1 base from J, with 17 bases between.

The chain uses TRBV7-9 and TRBJ1-1, with 7 bases lining up with TRBD1. The CDR3 sequence is 13 residues long. The V and J ends lost 5 bases and 8 bases, in that order; junction bases with no gene match: 8. Germline V lookup: CDR1 SEHNR, CDR2 FQNEAQ (reference sequence). The CDR3: CASSNDRDREAFF. For the CDR3, the DNA is TGTGCCAGCAGCAACGACAGGGATCGAGAAGCTTTCTTT. Complete variable domain (other parts from reference TRBV7-9 and TRBJ1-1): DTGVSQNPRHKITKRGQNVTFRCDPISEHNRLYWYRQTLGQGPEFLTYFQNEAQLEKSRLLSDRFSAERPKGSFSTLEIQRTEQGDSAMYLCASSNDRDREAFFGQGTRLTVV.

This clonotype was counted at least ten times. The rearrangement joins TRBV10-3 to TRBJ2-1; D unresolved. The CDR3 totals 11 residues. Trimming left V 7 bases short and J 7 bases short, with 8 bases between. The V gene's germline CDR1 is ENHRY and CDR2 SYGVKD. CDR3 protein: CAITTGNEQFF. The CDR3 coding sequence is TGTGCCATCACTACCGGGAATGAGCAGTTCTTC.

This clonotype was picked up many times. The chain uses TRBV6-1 and TRBJ2-5; tentatively, D is TRBD2 (7 bases). With 5 bases removed from V and 5 bases from J, the gap between germline ends came to 12 bases. The CDR3 is made up of 13 amino acids. CDR1 and CDR2 from the germline V gene are MNHNS and SASEGT. CDR3 sequence reads: CASSTGGAETQYF. CDR3 coding DNA: TGTGCCAGCAGTACGGGGGGCGCGGAGACCCAGTACTTC.

As for this clonotype: A much more abundant neighbour one base away suggests this may be a read error. Given the absence of the conserved phenylalanine or tryptophan at the CDR3 end, a read error is likely. The gene calls are TRBV11-3 and TRBJ2-7; D is ambiguous. The CDR3 runs 14 residues. Germline V CDR1 and CDR2: SGHNT, YENEEA. V lost 3 bases, J lost 0 bases, and 9 bases lay in between. The CDR3 protein is CASSFGRSSYEQYL. The CDR3 region has the DNA TGTGCCAGCAGCTTTGGCAGGAGCTCCTACGAGCAGTACCTC.

This clonotype was recorded at least ten times. The chain recombines TRBV2 with TRBJ1-1; 7 bases align to TRBD1. The CDR3 extends over 13 amino acids. Germline values: CDR1 SNHLY, CDR2 FYNNEI. J lost 6 bases, V lost 6 bases, and 7 bases had no gene match. The CDR3 loop is CASRTTGTAEAFF. For the CDR3, the DNA is TGTGCCAGCAGGACCACCGGGACAGCTGAAGCTTTCTTT. Drawing the rest from reference TRBV2 and TRBJ1-1, the complete variable domain is EPEVTQTPSHQVTQMGQEVILRCVPISNHLYFYWYRQILGQKVEFLVSFYNNEISEKSEIFDDQFSVERPDGSNFTLKIRSTKLEDSAMYFCASRTTGTAEAFFGQGTRLTVV.

This clonotype was seen ten or more times. This chain connects TRBV3-1 to TRBJ1-6; a weak D match, TRBD1 (6 bases). V lost 3 bases, J lost 17 bases, and 14 bases lay in between. This CDR3 is built from 12 residues. Germline CDR1 is LGHDT and CDR2 is YNNKEL (reference sequence). CDR3 loop: CASSQPGDKFHF. The CDR3 DNA is TGTGCCAGCAGCCAGCCAGGGGACAAATTCCACTTT.

This clonotype has ten or more counts. The chain is built from TRBV28 and TRBJ1-1, with 8 bases aligning to TRBD1. V dropped 7 bases and J dropped 7; count of bases not matched to a gene: 11. Germline V lookup: CDR1 MDHEN, CDR2 SYDVKM. The CDR3 length is 14 residues. In DNA form, the CDR3 reads TGTGCCAGCAAACGACAGGGGCCCTTTAATGAAGCTTTCTTT. Its protein product is CASKRQGPFNEAFF.

In its sample, this clonotype was seen many times. The chain carries TRBV7-8 and TRBJ2-5; D gene uncertain. Germline loops: CDR1 SGHVS, CDR2 FQNEAQ. The CDR3 has 14 amino acids. The V end lost 1 base, the J end lost 3 bases, and 9 bases lay between the germline ends. CDR3 sequence: CASSLGVRKETQYF. The CDR3 DNA reads as TGTGCCAGCAGCTTAGGAGTCAGGAAAGAGACCCAGTACTTC. The full variable domain, rest sourced from reference TRBV7-8 and TRBJ2-5, is GAGVSQSPRYKVAKRGQDVALRCDPISGHVSLFWYQQALGQGPEFLTYFQNEAQLDKSGLPSDRFFAERPEGSVSTLKIQRTQQEDSAVYLCASSLGVRKETQYFGPGTRLLVL.

The V and J genes are TRBV11-3 and TRBJ2-3; D is uncertain. CDR1 is SGHNT, CDR2 YENEEA, per germline. The CDR3 loop spans 14 amino acids. Trimming took off 6 bases at V and 0 bases at J, with 10 bases between the two ends. This CDR3 reads CASSLLTSTDTQYF. As DNA, the CDR3 is TGTGCCAGCAGTTTACTCACGAGCACAGATACGCAGTATTTT.

With regard to this clonotype: It may be a read error: a sequence one base away is much more abundant. The chain links TRBV30 to TRBJ2-3; D is unclear. CDR3 size: 14 residues. Looked up from germline, CDR1 is GTSNPN and CDR2 is SVGIG (reference sequence). CDR3 residues: CAWSELGSTDMQYF. Written as DNA, the CDR3 is TGTGCCTGGAGTGAGTTAGGCAGCACAGATATGCAGTATTTT.

The rearrangement uses TRBV20-1 and TRBJ1-5; D gene uncertain. Germline V gene sequence: CDR1 DFQATT, CDR2 SNEGSKA (reference sequence). CDR3 length: 13 residues. The V end lost 5 bases, the J end lost 1 base, and 9 bases lay between the germline ends. CDR3 residues: CSARRASNQPQHF. CDR3 nucleotides: TGCAGTGCTCGAAGGGCCAGCAATCAGCCCCAGCATTTT.

This clonotype was seen only a few times. This chain joins TRBV13 and TRBJ2-7; TRBD2 is a possible D gene (6 bases). V lost 1 base to trimming and J lost 0 bases, with 13 bases between them. The CDR3 loop spans 16 amino acids. The germline V gene encodes CDR1 PRHDT and CDR2 FYEKMQ (reference sequence). The chain's CDR3 is CASSLAGAGYSYEQYF. The CDR3 DNA sequence: TGTGCCAGCAGCTTAGCTGGCGCGGGGTACTCCTACGAGCAGTACTTC.

The table lists this clonotype with a few counts. V gene TRBV7-2 combines with J gene TRBJ2-7; 9 nucleotides line up with TRBD2. The germline V gene has CDR1 SGHTA and CDR2 FQGNSA. The CDR3 length is 15 residues. The V segment lost 1 base and the J segment 3 bases; nucleotides outside the gene matches: 4. The CDR3 DNA sequence: TGTGCCAGCAGCTTAGTAGCGGGGGAGTACTACGAGCAGTACTTC. It is translated as CASSLVAGEYYEQYF.

This clonotype was counted ten times or more. This chain's CDR3 is CASSSAVFEKLFF. In nucleotides, the CDR3 is TGTGCCAGCAGTTCAGCAGTCTTTGAAAAACTGTTTTTT. V and J are TRBV27 and TRBJ1-4; D not resolved. CDR3 length: 13 amino acids. From germline, CDR1 is MNHEY and CDR2 SMNVEV (reference sequence). The V end lost 4 bases, the J end lost 7 bases, and 10 bases lay between the germline ends. Full variable domain (remainder filled in from reference TRBV27 and TRBJ1-4): EAQVTQNPRYLITVTGKKLTVTCSQNMNHEYMSWYRQDPGLGLRQIYYSMNVEVTDKGDVPEGYKVSRKEKRNFPLILESPSPNQTSLYFCASSSAVFEKLFFGSGTQLSVL.